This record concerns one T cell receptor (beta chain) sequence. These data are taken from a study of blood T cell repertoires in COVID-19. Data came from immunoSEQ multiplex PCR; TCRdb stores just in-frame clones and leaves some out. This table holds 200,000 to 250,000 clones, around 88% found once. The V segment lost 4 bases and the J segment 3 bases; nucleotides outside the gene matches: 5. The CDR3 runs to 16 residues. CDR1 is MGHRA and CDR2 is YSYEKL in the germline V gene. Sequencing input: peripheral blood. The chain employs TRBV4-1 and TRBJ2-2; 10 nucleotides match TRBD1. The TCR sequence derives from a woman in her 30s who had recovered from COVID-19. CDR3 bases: TGCGCCAGCAGCCTAGCCGGGACAGGGGACACCGGGGAGCTGTTTTTT. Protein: CASSLAGTGDTGELFF.